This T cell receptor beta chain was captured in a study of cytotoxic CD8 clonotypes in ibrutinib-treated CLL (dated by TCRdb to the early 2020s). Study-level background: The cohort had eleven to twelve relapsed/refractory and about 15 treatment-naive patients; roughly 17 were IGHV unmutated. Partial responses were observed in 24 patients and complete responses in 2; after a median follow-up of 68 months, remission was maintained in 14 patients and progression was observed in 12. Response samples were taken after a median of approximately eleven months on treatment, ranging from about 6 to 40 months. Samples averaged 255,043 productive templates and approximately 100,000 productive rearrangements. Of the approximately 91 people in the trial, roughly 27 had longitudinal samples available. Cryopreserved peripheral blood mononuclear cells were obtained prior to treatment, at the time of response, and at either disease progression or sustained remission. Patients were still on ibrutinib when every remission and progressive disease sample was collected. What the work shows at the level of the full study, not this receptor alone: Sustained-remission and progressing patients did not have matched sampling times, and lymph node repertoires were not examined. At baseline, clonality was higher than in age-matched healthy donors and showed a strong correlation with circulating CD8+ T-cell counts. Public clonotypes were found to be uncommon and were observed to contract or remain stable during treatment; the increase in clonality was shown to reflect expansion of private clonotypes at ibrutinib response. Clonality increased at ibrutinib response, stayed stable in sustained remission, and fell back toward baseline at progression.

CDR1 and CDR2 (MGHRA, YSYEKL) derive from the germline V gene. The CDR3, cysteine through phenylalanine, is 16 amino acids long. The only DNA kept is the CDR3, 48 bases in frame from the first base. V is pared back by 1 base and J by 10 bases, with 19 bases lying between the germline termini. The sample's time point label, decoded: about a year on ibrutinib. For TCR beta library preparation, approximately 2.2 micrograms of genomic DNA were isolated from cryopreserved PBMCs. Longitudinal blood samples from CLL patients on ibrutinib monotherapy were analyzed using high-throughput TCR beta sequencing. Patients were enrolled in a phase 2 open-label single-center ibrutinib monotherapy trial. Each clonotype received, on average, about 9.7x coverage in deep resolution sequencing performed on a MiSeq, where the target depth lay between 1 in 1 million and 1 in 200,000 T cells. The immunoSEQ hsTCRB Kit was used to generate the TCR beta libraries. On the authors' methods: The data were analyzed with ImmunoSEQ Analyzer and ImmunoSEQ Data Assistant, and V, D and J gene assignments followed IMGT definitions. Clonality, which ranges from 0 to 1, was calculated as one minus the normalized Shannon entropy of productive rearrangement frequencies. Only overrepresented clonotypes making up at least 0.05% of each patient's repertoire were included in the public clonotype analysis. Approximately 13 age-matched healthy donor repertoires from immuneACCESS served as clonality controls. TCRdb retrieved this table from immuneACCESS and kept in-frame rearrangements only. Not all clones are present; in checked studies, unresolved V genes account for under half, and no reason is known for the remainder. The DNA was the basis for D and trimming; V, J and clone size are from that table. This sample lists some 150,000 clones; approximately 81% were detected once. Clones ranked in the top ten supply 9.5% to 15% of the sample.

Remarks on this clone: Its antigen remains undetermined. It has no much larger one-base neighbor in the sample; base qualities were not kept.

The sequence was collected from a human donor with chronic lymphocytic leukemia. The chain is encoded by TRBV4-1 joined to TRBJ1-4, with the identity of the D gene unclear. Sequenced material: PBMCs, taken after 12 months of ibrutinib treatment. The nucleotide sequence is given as TGCGCCAGCAGCCAAGCGTCGAGGCCCGGTCAAGGAAAACTGTTTTTT. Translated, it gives CASSQASRPGQGKLFF.